Below are 10 T cell receptor beta chains sequenced from a single sample in a study of identical twins. TCRdb processed the 5' RACE reads anew with MiXCR; each CDR3 protein has one entry. The repertoire holds 250,000 to 300,000 distinct CDR3 sequences, with 7.5% to 9.5% as singletons. This sample also appeared in a second study, on yellow fever vaccine responses in identical twins.

The specimen was CD8+ T cells sorted from blood. These receptors all come from a woman aged 18-29 years in good health.

The CDR3 reads CAISEGKVQFF. The CDR3 region has the DNA TGTGCCATCTCTGAGGGAAAGGTGCAGTTCTTC. This sequence joins TRBV7-2 and TRBJ2-1; D possibly corresponds to TRBD2 (5 bases). This CDR3 is 11 amino acids long. CDR1 and CDR2 (germline): SGHTA, FQGNSA. Trimming pared 10 bases from V and 12 bases from J, leaving 16 bases between.

The chain is built from TRBV10-3 and TRBJ2-7, with 7 bases matching TRBD1. This CDR3 contains 12 residues. The germline gives CDR1 ENHRY, CDR2 SYGVKD. The J segment lost 3 bases and the V segment lost 10 bases, leaving 6 bases of the junction unmatched. This CDR3 reads CATLRQGYEQYF. The CDR3 DNA is TGTGCCACCCTAAGACAGGGCTACGAGCAGTACTTC.

This clonotype was seen ten or more times. The chain joins TRBV14 to TRBJ2-2; either TRBD1 or TRBD2 may supply D (5 bases each). V was trimmed by 1 base and J by 1 base, leaving 10 bases between them. Germline V gene sequence: CDR1 SGHDN, CDR2 FVKESK. CDR3 length equals 16 residues. The CDR3 here is CASSQVGGMNTGELFF. The CDR3 region has the DNA TGTGCCAGCAGCCAAGTTGGGGGAATGAACACCGGGGAGCTGTTTTTT.

The J gene is TRBJ2-2, the V gene TRBV14; 8 nucleotides agree with TRBD2. V lost 0 bases, J lost 5 bases, and 8 bases stayed unmatched. Germline V lookup: CDR1 SGHDN, CDR2 FVKESK. The CDR3 is 17 amino acids. The CDR3 protein is CASSQDLRTSLTGELFF. The DNA of the CDR3 is TGTGCCAGCAGCCAAGATTTGCGGACTAGCTTGACCGGGGAGCTGTTTTTT.

The chain couples TRBV27 to TRBJ2-3, with a weak D call TRBD1 (6 bases). CDR1 is MNHEY, CDR2 SMNVEV, per germline (reference sequence). The length of the CDR3 is 17 residues. Deletions cut 3 bases from V and 4 bases from J, with 20 bases between. DNA for the CDR3: TGTGCCAGCAGTTTTCTTAGGGCAGGGGCGGAACCAGATACGCAGTATTTT. Amino acid sequence: CASSFLRAGAEPDTQYF.

The V call is TRBV3-1, the J call TRBJ2-7; D is unresolved. V was cut by 1 base and J by 6 bases, with 13 bases left in between. This CDR3 region has 14 residues. Germline V gene lookup returns CDR1 LGHDT and CDR2 YNNKEL (reference sequence). The CDR3 sequence: CASSQVGLSFEQYF. The DNA for the CDR3 is TGTGCCAGCAGCCAAGTCGGTCTCTCGTTCGAGCAGTACTTC.

This clonotype was found a few times. This chain connects TRBV21-1 to TRBJ2-7; the table's D call TRBD1 went unverified against the DNA. TRBV21-1 is an annotated pseudogene. CDR3 length equals 14 residues. The CDR3 coding sequence is TGTGCCAGCAGCAATTCCGGGACAGGGGCCGAGCAGTACTTC. Encoded protein: CASSNSGTGAEQYF.

This clonotype was picked up a small number of times. The chain recombines TRBV29-1 with TRBJ2-5, with 14 bases matching TRBD2. The length of the CDR3 is 15 residues. Germline V CDR1 and CDR2: SQVTM, ANQGSEA. V lost 6 bases to trimming and J lost 4 bases; unmatched junction nucleotides: 7. Here the CDR3 reads CSVEPTSGGAETQYF. The DNA for the CDR3 is TGCAGCGTAGAGCCGACTAGCGGGGGGGCAGAGACCCAGTACTTC.

The gene calls are TRBV7-8 and TRBJ2-5; D may correspond to TRBD1 or TRBD2 (5 bases each). This CDR3 is built from 17 residues. The V end was cut by 5 bases, the J end by 3 bases, with 22 bases between. Germline V lookup: CDR1 SGHVS, CDR2 FQNEAQ. CDR3 nucleotides: TGTGCCAGCAGCATACGACCTACCGGGACCGGAAAAGAGACCCAGTACTTC. Translation gives CASSIRPTGTGKETQYF.

This clonotype was counted only a few times. The chain employs TRBV29-1 and TRBJ2-5; TRBD1 matches at 8 bases. Trimming at V came to 5 bases and at J to 4 bases, leaving 6 bases not matched to a gene. Per the germline V gene, CDR1 is SQVTM and CDR2 is ANQGSEA. This CDR3 comprises 13 residues. The CDR3 DNA reads as TGCAGCGTTTCAAACGACAGGGGAGAGACCCAGTACTTC. Translated, it gives CSVSNDRGETQYF.